The rows below give T cell receptor beta chains drawn from one sample of a study of cytomegalovirus exposure and HLA in healthy donors. The repertoire was sequenced with immunoSEQ multiplex PCR; TCRdb's copy has only in-frame clones and lacks some. In the table there are tens of thousands of clones, around 89% of which are singletons. Sample: PBMCs. These receptors were obtained from a woman in her 30s in good health and CMV-seropositive. CDR3s leave out the opening cysteine and the closing phenylalanine or tryptophan. Clone size is given for some rows only: seen once, a few or many times, or a class if the clone is expanded.

v_call	clone_size	j_call	cdr3_aa
TRBV6-5	.	TRBJ1-2	ASSSAGTGYGYT
TRBV30	.	TRBJ1-2	ASEGQGGGYT
TRBV6-1	.	TRBJ2-7	ASRRDRGRYEQY
TRBV6-5	.	TRBJ1-2	ASSWTGDGYT
TRBV18	.	TRBJ2-1	ASSPTSGTASSYNEQF
TRBV11-2	.	TRBJ2-7	ASSSLAGGGEQY
TRBV5-1	.	TRBJ2-3	ASSLSKTSGAGDTQY
TRBV7-3	.	TRBJ2-7	ASSLRAGEHEQY
TRBV5-1	once	TRBJ2-1	ASSRDRATYNEQF
TRBV19	.	TRBJ2-3	ASSSRVRHAADTQY
TRBV5-1	.	TRBJ2-5	ASSQDRGDQETQY
TRBV11-2	.	TRBJ2-5	ASSPGEGWTTQETQY
TRBV19	.	TRBJ2-4	ASSIPSGLQGTKNIQY
TRBV30	.	TRBJ1-2	AWIEWDTPNYGYT
TRBV28	.	TRBJ2-7	ASSLGTGGAVYEQY
TRBV7-9	.	TRBJ1-4	ASSLAQGHRWGEKLF
TRBV10-1	.	TRBJ2-3	ASSGGGGGTDTQY
TRBV5-1	.	TRBJ2-7	ASSYDGTGSYEQY
TRBV6-5	.	TRBJ2-7	ASRIESGAYEQY
TRBV5-1	.	TRBJ2-5	ASSAQGGQETQY
TRBV4-1	.	TRBJ2-7	ASRHPHPSGSPSYEQY
TRBV19	.	TRBJ2-7	ASSIQGSGSHEQY
TRBV27	.	TRBJ2-5	ASRAQGEGQETQY
TRBV6-5	.	TRBJ1-1	ASSSAGGGNTEAF
TRBV21-1	once	TRBJ2-1	ASSAGTGANEQF
TRBV6-1	.	TRBJ2-7	ASSELGQAEQY
TRBV30	.	TRBJ2-1	AWSAKGLAGREQF
TRBV18	once	TRBJ2-3	ASSPVGGRGTDTQY
TRBV5-6	few	TRBJ1-4	ASSLSGFNEKLF